These 4 T cell receptor beta chains were all obtained from the same sample, sequenced in a study of cytomegalovirus exposure and HLA in healthy donors. Use of 60 Vbeta and 13 Jbeta primers characterized the PCR. Sequencing was performed with immunoSEQ multiplex PCR; in TCRdb, only in-frame clones are kept and a portion is missing. The listing contains over 35,000 clones. Sequencing input: PBMCs. The receptor source for this set is a woman in her thirties in good health and CMV-seronegative.

This sequence joins TRBV28 and TRBJ1-1; tentatively, D is TRBD1 (6 bases). CDR3 length equals 16 residues. Trimming took 3 bases from V and 4 from J, leaving 18 bases between them. In germline, CDR1 is MDHEN, CDR2 SYDVKM. The CDR3 reads CASSFPLDRRSTEAFF. Written as DNA, the CDR3 is TGTGCCAGCAGTTTCCCCCTCGACAGGAGGTCCACTGAAGCTTTCTTT.

By frequency, this clone is medium-sized. At the DNA level, this CDR3 is encoded by other sequences in the same sample as well. The V gene is TRBV19, the J gene TRBJ2-1, with 11 bases identical to TRBD2. Germline CDR1 is LNHDA and CDR2 is SQIVND (reference sequence). The CDR3 is made up of 15 amino acids. The ends lost 4 bases at V and 4 bases at J; junction bases unmatched: 3. CDR3 residues: CASSTTSGSYNEQFF. Written as DNA, the CDR3 is TGTGCCAGTAGTACAACTAGCGGGAGTTACAATGAGCAGTTCTTC.

V gene TRBV5-6 combines with J gene TRBJ1-1; no definite D call. Trimming removed 1 base from V and 3 bases from J, with 4 bases in between. The CDR3 runs 12 residues. CDR1 and CDR2 (germline): SGHDT, YYEEEE. CDR3 sequence (DNA): TGTGCCAGCAGCTTGTCGTACACTGAAGCTTTCTTT. Translated, it gives CASSLSYTEAFF.

The rearrangement joins TRBV18 to TRBJ2-5; D is uncertain. Looked up from germline, CDR1 is KGHSH and CDR2 is LQKENI. The CDR3 is 12 amino acids. V was pared by 3 bases and J by 2 bases, with 4 bases between. The CDR3: CASSPEQETQYF. In nucleotides, the CDR3 is TGTGCCAGCTCACCGGAGCAAGAGACCCAGTACTTC.